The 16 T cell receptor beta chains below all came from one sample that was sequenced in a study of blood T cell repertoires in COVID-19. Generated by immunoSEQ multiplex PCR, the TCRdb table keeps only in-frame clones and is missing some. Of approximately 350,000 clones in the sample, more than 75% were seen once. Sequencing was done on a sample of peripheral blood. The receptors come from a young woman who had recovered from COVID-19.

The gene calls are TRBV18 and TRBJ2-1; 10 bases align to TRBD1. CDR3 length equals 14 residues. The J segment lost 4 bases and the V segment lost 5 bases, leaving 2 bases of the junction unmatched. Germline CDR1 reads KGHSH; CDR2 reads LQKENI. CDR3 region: CASSKDRGYNEQFF. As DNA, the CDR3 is TGTGCCAGCTCAAAGGACAGGGGGTACAATGAGCAGTTCTTC.

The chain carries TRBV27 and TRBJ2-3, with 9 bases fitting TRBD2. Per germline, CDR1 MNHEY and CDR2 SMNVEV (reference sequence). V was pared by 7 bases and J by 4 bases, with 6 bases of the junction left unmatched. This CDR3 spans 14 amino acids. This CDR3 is CASKREVGPDTQYF. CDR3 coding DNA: TGTGCCAGCAAGCGGGAGGTAGGCCCAGATACGCAGTATTTT.

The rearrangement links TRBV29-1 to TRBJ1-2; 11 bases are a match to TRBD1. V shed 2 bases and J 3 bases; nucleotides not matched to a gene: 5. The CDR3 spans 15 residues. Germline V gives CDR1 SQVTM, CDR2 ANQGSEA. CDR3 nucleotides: TGCAGCGTTGAAAGAGGGACAGGGGGGGACTATGGCTACACCTTC. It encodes CSVERGTGGDYGYTF.

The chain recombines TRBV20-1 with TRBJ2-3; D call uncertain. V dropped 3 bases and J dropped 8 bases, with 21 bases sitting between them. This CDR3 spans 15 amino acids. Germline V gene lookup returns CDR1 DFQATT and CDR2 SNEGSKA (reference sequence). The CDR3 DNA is TGCAGTGCTAGTCCGCCCCCTCTCAGCTCGGGTACGCAGTATTTT. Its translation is CSASPPPLSSGTQYF.

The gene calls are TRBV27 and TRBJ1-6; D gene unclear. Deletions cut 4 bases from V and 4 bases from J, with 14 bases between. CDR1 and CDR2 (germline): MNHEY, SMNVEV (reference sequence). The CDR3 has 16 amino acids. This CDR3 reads CASSSGENTYNSPLHF. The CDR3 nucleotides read TGTGCCAGCAGTTCCGGGGAAAATACTTATAATTCACCCCTCCACTTT.

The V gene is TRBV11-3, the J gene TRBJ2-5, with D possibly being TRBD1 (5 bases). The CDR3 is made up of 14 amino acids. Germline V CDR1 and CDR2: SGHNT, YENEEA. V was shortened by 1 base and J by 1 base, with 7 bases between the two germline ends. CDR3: CASSLGGAQETQYF. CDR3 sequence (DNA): TGTGCCAGCAGCTTAGGTGGGGCCCAAGAGACCCAGTACTTC.

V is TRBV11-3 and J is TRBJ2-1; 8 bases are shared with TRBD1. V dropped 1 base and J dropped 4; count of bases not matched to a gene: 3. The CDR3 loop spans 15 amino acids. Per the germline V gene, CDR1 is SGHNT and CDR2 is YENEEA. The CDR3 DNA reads TGTGCCAGCAGCTTAGGACAGGGGACTTACAATGAGCAGTTCTTC. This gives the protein CASSLGQGTYNEQFF.

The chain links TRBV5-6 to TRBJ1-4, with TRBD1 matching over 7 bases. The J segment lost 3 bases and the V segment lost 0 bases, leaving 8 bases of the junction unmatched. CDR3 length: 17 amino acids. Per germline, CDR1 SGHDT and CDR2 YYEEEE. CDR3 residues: CASSLVLTGRANEKLFF. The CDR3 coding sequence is TGTGCCAGCAGCTTGGTTTTGACAGGGAGAGCTAATGAAAAACTGTTTTTT.

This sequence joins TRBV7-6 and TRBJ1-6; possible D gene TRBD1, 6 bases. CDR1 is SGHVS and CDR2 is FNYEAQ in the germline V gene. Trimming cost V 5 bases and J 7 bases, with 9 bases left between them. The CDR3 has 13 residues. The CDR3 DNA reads TGTGCCAGCAGCGGGACAAGCAATTCACCCCTCCACTTT. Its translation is CASSGTSNSPLHF.

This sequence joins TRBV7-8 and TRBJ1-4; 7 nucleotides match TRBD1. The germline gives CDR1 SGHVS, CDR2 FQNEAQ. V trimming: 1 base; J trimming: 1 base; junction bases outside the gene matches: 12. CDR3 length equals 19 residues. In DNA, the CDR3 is TGTGCCAGCAGCTTAGTCCGTTACAAGAGACAGGGAACTAATGAAAAACTGTTTTTT. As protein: CASSLVRYKRQGTNEKLFF.

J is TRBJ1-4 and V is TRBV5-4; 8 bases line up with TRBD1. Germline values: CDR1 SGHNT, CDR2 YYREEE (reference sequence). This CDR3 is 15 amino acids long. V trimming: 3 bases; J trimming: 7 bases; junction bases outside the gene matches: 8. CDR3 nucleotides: TGTGCCAGCAGCTGGCAACAGGGGGGAGGTGAAAAACTGTTTTTT. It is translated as CASSWQQGGGEKLFF.

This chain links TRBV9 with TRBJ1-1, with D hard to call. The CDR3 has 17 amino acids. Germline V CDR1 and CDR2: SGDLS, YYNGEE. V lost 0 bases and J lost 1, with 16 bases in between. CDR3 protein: CASSVEDFGYGNTEAFF. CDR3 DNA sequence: TGTGCCAGCAGCGTAGAGGACTTCGGCTATGGGAACACTGAAGCTTTCTTT. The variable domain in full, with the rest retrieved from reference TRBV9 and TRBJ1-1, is DSGVTQTPKHLITATGQRVTLRCSPRSGDLSVYWYQQSLDQGLQFLIQYYNGEERAKGNILERFSAQQFPDLHSELNLSSLELGDSALYFCASSVEDFGYGNTEAFFGQGTRLTVV.

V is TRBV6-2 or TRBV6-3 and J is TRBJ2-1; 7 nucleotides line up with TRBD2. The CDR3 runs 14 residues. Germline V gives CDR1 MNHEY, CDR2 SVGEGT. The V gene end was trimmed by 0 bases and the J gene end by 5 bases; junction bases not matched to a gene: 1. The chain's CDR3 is CASSYSLADNEQFF. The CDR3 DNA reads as TGTGCCAGCAGTTACTCTCTAGCGGACAATGAGCAGTTCTTC.

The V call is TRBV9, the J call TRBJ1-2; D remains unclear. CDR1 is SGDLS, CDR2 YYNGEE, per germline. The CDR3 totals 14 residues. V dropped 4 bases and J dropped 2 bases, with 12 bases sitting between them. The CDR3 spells CASSPLTHNYGYTF. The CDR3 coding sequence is TGTGCCAGCAGCCCGCTGACTCACAACTATGGCTACACCTTC.

CDR3 sequence reads: CASTSKRLSSYNEQFF. CDR3 bases: TGTGCCAGCACCTCAAAAAGACTTAGCTCCTACAATGAGCAGTTCTTC. This chain links TRBV6-6 with TRBJ2-1; D is unresolved. This CDR3 contains 16 residues. Trimming left V 7 bases short and J 0 bases short, with 16 bases between. CDR1 and CDR2 (germline): MNHNY, SVGAGI (reference sequence).

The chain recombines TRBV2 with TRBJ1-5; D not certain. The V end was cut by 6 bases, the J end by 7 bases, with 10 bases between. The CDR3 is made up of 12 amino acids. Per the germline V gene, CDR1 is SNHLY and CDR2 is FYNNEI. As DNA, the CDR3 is TGTGCCAGCAGAGACGGGGTACAGCCCCAGCATTTT. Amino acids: CASRDGVQPQHF.